These T cell receptor beta chains were read from a single sample in a study of T cells in Graves' hyperthyroidism and ophthalmopathy. TCRdb redid the calling of the multiplex PCR reads with MiXCR, one entry per CDR3 protein. The sample has roughly 200,000 distinct CDR3 sequences, around 17% seen once. The sequenced material came from blood. The receptor source for this set is a man aged 40-55 years with Graves' hyperthyroidism. Each CDR3 is given with its conserved first and last residue. A D gene is named only where the DNA matches it firmly. Size is stated for part of the rows, as once, few or many counts, or as a class when the clone is expanded.

v_gene	abundance	d_gene	j_gene	CDR3nt	CDR3aa
TRBV3-2	many	.	TRBJ2-2	TGTGCCAGCAGCCCGGACGGAACACCGAACACCGGGGAGCTGTTTTTT	CASSPDGTPNTGELFF
TRBV12-3/TRBV12-4	.	TRBD1	TRBJ2-1	TGTGCCAGCAGGGGGACAGGGGTTACTGAGCAGTTCTTC	CASRGTGVTEQFF
TRBV3-1	many	.	TRBJ1-5	TGTGCCAGCAGCCAACCCGGGGGTGATCAGCCCCAGCATTTT	CASSQPGGDQPQHF
TRBV30	few	.	TRBJ2-7	TGTGCCTGGAGTTCGGAGGAGCAGTACTTC	CAWSSEEQYF
TRBV29-1	.	.	TRBJ2-5	TGCAGCGCGGGGGGCAACGAGGAGACCCAGTACTTC	CSAGGNEETQYF
TRBV6-2/TRBV6-3	.	TRBD2	TRBJ2-3	TGTGCCAGCAGAGTGGGGGGACTAGCCTCCCCAGATACGCAGTATTTT	CASRVGGLASPDTQYF
TRBV9	many	TRBD2	TRBJ2-5	TGTGCCAGCAGCGTAGACTCGGGACTAGGCGGGACCCAGTACTTC	CASSVDSGLGGTQYF
TRBV7-8	many	.	TRBJ2-7	TGTGCCAGCAGCTTAGAATCAGGAGACGAGCAGTACTTC	CASSLESGDEQYF
TRBV7-3	many	TRBD2	TRBJ2-5	TGTGCCAGCAGCCTACTAGCGGGGAGTCAAGAGACCCAGTACTTC	CASSLLAGSQETQYF
TRBV7-2	once	TRBD2	TRBJ2-3	TGTGCCAGCAGCCCGGGGAGGGGCACAGATACGCAGTATTTT	CASSPGRGTDTQYF
TRBV15	many	TRBD1	TRBJ1-4	TGTGCCACCAGCTTAGACAGGGCGGGTGAAAAACTGTTTTTT	CATSLDRAGEKLFF
TRBV28	many	.	TRBJ2-3	TGTGCCAGCAGTCACGGGACAAACACAGATACGCAGTATTTT	CASSHGTNTDTQYF
TRBV6-2/TRBV6-3	many	.	TRBJ2-3	TGTGCCAGCAGTCCCGGATCCACGAGGGGTACGCAGTATTTT	CASSPGSTRGTQYF
TRBV6-1	many	.	TRBJ2-2	TGTGCCAGCAGTCCTGGGTGGACCGGGGAGCTGTTTTTT	CASSPGWTGELFF
TRBV20-1	many	TRBD2	TRBJ2-1	TGCAGTGCTAGAGATCTAAGGTCTAGCGGGGGGGTGGATGAGCAGTTCTTC	CSARDLRSSGGVDEQFF
TRBV7-9	many	TRBD1	TRBJ2-7	TGTGCCAGCAGCTTAGTCGGACAGGGGAGCTCCTACGAGCAGTACTTC	CASSLVGQGSSYEQYF
TRBV7-9	many	TRBD1	TRBJ1-2	TGTGCCAGCAGCGAACGACAGGGCTTGAATGGCTACACCTTC	CASSERQGLNGYTF
TRBV27	many	TRBD1	TRBJ1-2	TGTGCCAGTAAAGGACAGGGAAACTATGGCTACACCTTC	CASKGQGNYGYTF
TRBV27	once	.	TRBJ1-1	TGTGCCAGCAGGAAGGAGACAGAGAACACTGAAGCTCTCTTT	CASRKETENTEALF
TRBV29-1	many	.	TRBJ2-3	TGCAGCGTTGAAGGTGCGGGGAGAGATACGCAGTATTTT	CSVEGAGRDTQYF
TRBV11-2	.	.	TRBJ2-4	TGTGCCAGCAGCCAGGGGGGGCGAGGCAAAAACATTCAGTACTTC	CASSQGGRGKNIQYF
TRBV28	many	.	TRBJ1-5	TGTGCCAGCAGTTTAGCCGGCACACTCGTGGGCCAGCCCCAGCATTTT	CASSLAGTLVGQPQHF
TRBV7-9	.	.	TRBJ1-1	TGTGCCAGCAACTTATCAGGGGCTACTGAAGCTTTCTTT	CASNLSGATEAFF
TRBV11-2	many	TRBD1	TRBJ2-2	TGTGCCAGCAGCTTAGACCCAGGGGGAGTGGAGCTGTTTTTT	CASSLDPGGVELFF
TRBV7-3	few	TRBD1	TRBJ1-5	TGTGCCAGCAGCTTTAACAGGGGGTTCAATCAGCCCCAGCATTTT	CASSFNRGFNQPQHF
TRBV30	.	.	TRBJ1-1	TGTGCCTGGAGTGTAAGGGGGGACGCTTTCTTT	CAWSVRGDAFF
TRBV20-1	many	.	TRBJ2-1	TGCAGTGCCCGGGGCGAGAGGGACCTTTTCTACAATGAGCAGTTCTTC	CSARGERDLFYNEQFF